The text below deals with one T cell receptor (beta chain). The sample originates from a study of blood T cell repertoires in COVID-19. Germline trimming cut 5 bases from V and 3 bases from J; bases unmatched to any gene: 6. Germline V gene lookup returns CDR1 LNHDA and CDR2 SQIVND (reference sequence). The CDR3 runs 16 residues. Produced via immunoSEQ multiplex PCR; TCRdb's table is partial and in-frame only. Of fewer than 200,000 clones listed, 85% to 90% are singletons. The chain uses TRBV19 and TRBJ1-6; 8 bases line up with TRBD1. This clonotype was obtained from a woman between 40 and 50 years old in a cohort exposed to, infected with or recovered from COVID-19 (not recorded which). The sequenced material came from PBMCs or T cells enriched from blood (not recorded which). The CDR3 DNA reads as TGTGCCAGTAGTGAGGACAGGGACCTCTATAATTCACCCCTCCACTTT. It codes for CASSEDRDLYNSPLHF.